A single sample is the source of the 26 T cell receptor beta chains below, sequenced in a study of T-cell reconstitution after alpha-beta-depleted transplantation in children. The TCRbeta library incorporated unique molecular identifiers. TCRdb re-analysed the PCR reads in MiXCR, keeping a single row per CDR3 protein. The data contain 380,000 or so distinct CDR3 sequences, 13% of them singletons. The source was PBMCs, collected from the stem cell graft. The receptors derive from a human donor who donated a stem cell graft to a child with Fanconi anemia.

This clonotype was counted ten times or more. This chain connects TRBV11-2 to TRBJ2-1; 7 positions agree with TRBD2. CDR3 length: 16 residues. With 5 bases clipped from V and 3 bases from J, the junction kept 10 bases outside the gene matches. Germline lookup yields CDR1 SGHAT and CDR2 FQNNGV. The CDR3 DNA reads as TGTGCCAGCAGCCCAATTATCCGGGACTACTACAATGAGCAGTTCTTC. This translates into CASSPIIRDYYNEQFF. Supplemented by reference TRBV11-2 and TRBJ2-1, the full variable domain reads EAGVAQSPRYKIIEKRQSVAFWCNPISGHATLYWYQQILGQGPKLLIQFQNNGVVDDSQLPKDRFSAERLKGVDSTLKIQPAKLEDSAVYLCASSPIIRDYYNEQFFGPGTRLTVL.

This clonotype has a count of ten or more. The gene calls are TRBV6-5 and TRBJ2-5; the match to TRBD2 covers 9 bases. The CDR3 has 18 residues. Germline lookup yields CDR1 MNHEY and CDR2 SVGAGI. After removal of 6 bases from V and 5 bases from J, the junction contained 19 bases not matched to a gene. This CDR3 is CASSSSTEAGGSRETQYF. CDR3 DNA: TGTGCCAGCAGCTCCAGTACTGAAGCGGGGGGCTCCCGTGAGACCCAGTACTTC.

This clonotype came up a few times. This sequence joins TRBV28 and TRBJ1-3; possibly TRBD1 for D (6 bases). Trimming took off 6 bases at V and 2 bases at J, with 11 bases between the two ends. CDR3 length: 14 amino acids. Germline loops: CDR1 MDHEN, CDR2 SYDVKM. The CDR3 DNA is TGTGCCAGCAGGTCAACAGGGACTGGAAACACCATATATTTT. The encoded protein is CASRSTGTGNTIYF.

This chain joins TRBV7-2 and TRBJ2-7; D call uncertain. The V end was cut by 4 bases, the J end by 3 bases, with 13 bases between. Germline values: CDR1 SGHTA, CDR2 FQGNSA. CDR3 size: 14 residues. The CDR3 DNA sequence: TGTGCCAGCAGCTCATATACACAGAGCTACGAGCAGTACTTC. Translation: CASSSYTQSYEQYF.

This chain links TRBV15 with TRBJ1-2, with 7 nucleotides matching TRBD1. The CDR3 contains 19 residues. The J segment lost 8 bases and the V segment lost 3 bases, leaving 24 bases of the junction unmatched. From germline, CDR1 is LNHNV and CDR2 YYDKDF (reference sequence). The CDR3 spells CATSRPPGAPGTVVVGYTF. CDR3 nucleotides: TGTGCCACCAGCAGGCCCCCCGGTGCTCCCGGGACAGTTGTTGTGGGCTACACCTTC.

The J gene is TRBJ1-5, the V gene TRBV12-3 or TRBV12-4; 11 nucleotides match TRBD1. The CDR3 covers 17 residues. Germline trimming cut 4 bases from V and 3 bases from J; bases unmatched to any gene: 8. This CDR3 is CASSSAGTGGFNQPQHF. CDR3 DNA sequence: TGTGCCAGCAGTTCAGCCGGGACAGGGGGTTTCAATCAGCCCCAGCATTTT.

This clonotype was detected only a few times. The rearrangement uses TRBV4-2 and TRBJ1-2, with 8 bases identical to TRBD1. With V trimmed by 1 base and J by 4 bases, 5 bases remained unmatched. Germline V gene sequence: CDR1 LGHNA, CDR2 YNFKEQ. This CDR3 is 15 amino acids long. CDR3 residues: CASSQAAGGVYGYTF. CDR3 DNA sequence: TGTGCCAGCAGCCAAGCCGCAGGGGGCGTCTATGGCTACACCTTC.

In this sample, this clonotype turned up many times. The chain recombines TRBV5-6 with TRBJ2-5, with D tentatively TRBD1 (5 bases). The germline V gene encodes CDR1 SGHDT and CDR2 YYEEEE. V gave up 1 base and J gave up 4 bases, with 8 bases separating them. CDR3 length equals 13 residues. The CDR3, as DNA: TGTGCCAGCAGCTTGCCAGGGCGAGAGACCCAGTACTTC. It translates to CASSLPGRETQYF.

The chain recombines TRBV16 with TRBJ2-1; possible D gene TRBD1, 5 bases. The germline CDR1 and CDR2 sequences are KGHSY and FQNENV. This CDR3 is built from 14 residues. Trimming shortened V by 0 bases and J by 4 bases, and 7 bases separated the two germline ends. This CDR3 is CASSQSTGYNEQFF. The CDR3 DNA reads TGTGCCAGCAGCCAATCCACAGGATACAATGAGCAGTTCTTC.

This clonotype was picked up a small number of times. The J gene is TRBJ1-1, the V gene TRBV4-3; D unclear. This CDR3 is 14 amino acids long. The germline CDR1 and CDR2 sequences are LGHNA and YSLEER. Trimming pared 0 bases from V and 2 bases from J, leaving 7 bases between. CDR3 amino acids: CASSQEEGNTEAFF. As DNA, the CDR3 is TGCGCCAGCAGCCAAGAGGAGGGAAACACTGAAGCTTTCTTT.

This clonotype was observed at least ten times. The chain joins TRBV2 to TRBJ2-2; 9 bases fit TRBD1. CDR3 size: 14 residues. The V gene's germline CDR1 is SNHLY and CDR2 FYNNEI. The J segment lost 4 bases and the V segment lost 5 bases, leaving 2 bases of the junction unmatched. CDR3 in DNA: TGTGCCAGCAGTACGGGACAGGGCACCGGGGAGCTGTTTTTT. This sequence encodes CASSTGQGTGELFF.

This sequence joins TRBV2 and TRBJ2-5, with 9 bases fitting TRBD2. Unmatched junction bases numbered 6, after V lost 8 bases and J lost 5 bases. The germline V gene has CDR1 SNHLY and CDR2 FYNNEI. The CDR3 runs 13 residues. The CDR3 coding sequence is TGTGCCAGCGCGGGACTAGCATACGAGACCCAGTACTTC. Protein sequence: CASAGLAYETQYF.

This clonotype was found a few times. The rearrangement links TRBV29-1 to TRBJ2-3, with TRBD1 identical over 10 bases. Looked up from germline, CDR1 is SQVTM and CDR2 is ANQGSEA. The CDR3 covers 14 residues. V dropped 7 bases and J dropped 10; count of bases not matched to a gene: 14. This CDR3 is CSALPGTGALPQYF. CDR3 DNA: TGCAGCGCCCTCCCTGGGACAGGGGCACTTCCGCAGTATTTT.

This clonotype was observed a handful of times. V is TRBV20-1 and J is TRBJ1-2, with 8 bases fitting TRBD1. The CDR3 is 15 residues long. Per germline, CDR1 DFQATT and CDR2 SNEGSKA (reference sequence). The ends lost 0 bases at V and 7 bases at J; junction bases unmatched: 10. As DNA, the CDR3 is TGCAGTGCTAGAGATCTGCGGCAGGGGGCCGGTGGCTACACCTTC. Amino acids: CSARDLRQGAGGYTF.

This clonotype was detected ten times or more. The chain recombines TRBV5-1 with TRBJ2-5, with a weak D call TRBD2 (5 bases). The CDR3 spans 11 residues. V lost 5 bases and J 4 bases, leaving 6 bases between the germline ends. Looked up from germline, CDR1 is SGHRS and CDR2 is YFSETQ. CDR3 loop: CASSEGETQYF. CDR3 DNA: TGCGCCAGCAGTGAGGGAGAGACCCAGTACTTC.

This clonotype was recorded a few times. This chain uses TRBV10-3 with TRBJ1-2; 10 nucleotides align to TRBD1. The V segment lost 3 bases and the J segment 3 bases; nucleotides outside the gene matches: 7. Per germline, CDR1 ENHRY and CDR2 SYGVKD. The CDR3 is 16 amino acids. The CDR3 protein is CAISEKTGGDYYGYTF. The CDR3 DNA follows: TGTGCCATCAGTGAAAAGACAGGGGGCGACTACTATGGCTACACCTTC.

This clonotype was recorded a few times. This rearrangement joins TRBV7-9 to TRBJ1-1; maybe TRBD1 (5 bases). Germline CDR1 SEHNR, CDR2 FQNEAQ (reference sequence). V was trimmed by 4 bases and J by 1 base, leaving 10 bases between them. The CDR3 runs to 14 residues. This CDR3 is CASSSSGRNTEAFF. Here the CDR3 DNA reads TGTGCCAGCAGCTCCTCGGGACGGAACACTGAAGCTTTCTTT.

This clonotype was observed many times. J is TRBJ1-5 and V is TRBV12-3 or TRBV12-4; 8 nucleotides match TRBD1. The CDR3 contains 14 residues. The V gene end was trimmed by 6 bases and the J gene end by 2 bases; junction bases not matched to a gene: 3. The CDR3 nucleotides are TGTGCCAGCAGACAGGGGGTGGGCAATCAGCCCCAGCATTTT. Protein: CASRQGVGNQPQHF.

This chain links TRBV29-1 with TRBJ1-2; the D gene is possibly TRBD1 (6 bases). Trimming took off 7 bases at V and 5 bases at J, with 20 bases between the two ends. The CDR3 has 14 residues. Germline assignment: CDR1 SQVTM and CDR2 ANQGSEA. For the CDR3, the DNA is TGCAGCGCCTCGGGGGCAGGATTCACATATGGCTACACCTTC. Translation gives CSASGAGFTYGYTF.

This chain uses TRBV3-1 with TRBJ2-5; weak D call: TRBD1 (5 bases). V dropped 4 bases and J dropped 7 bases, with 16 bases sitting between them. The CDR3 is 14 residues long. Germline V gene sequence: CDR1 LGHDT, CDR2 YNNKEL (reference sequence). The CDR3 spells CASSPTTGLRTQYF. As DNA, the CDR3 is TGTGCCAGCAGCCCCACAACAGGCCTCCGGACCCAGTACTTC.

CDR3 nucleotide sequence: TGTGCCAGCAGTGGACAGCTAGCTAACTATGGCTACACCTTC. This gives the protein CASSGQLANYGYTF. The rearrangement links TRBV2 to TRBJ1-2, with a possible D match to TRBD1 (5 bases). CDR1 SNHLY and CDR2 FYNNEI come from the germline V gene. The CDR3 totals 14 residues. Trimming pared 4 bases from V and 0 bases from J, leaving 9 bases between.

This chain connects TRBV10-2 to TRBJ2-7; no clear D gene. Between the trimmed V and J ends, which lost 6 bases and 1 base, there was a span of 28 bases. Germline loops: CDR1 WSHSY, CDR2 SAAADI. This CDR3 region has 19 residues. The CDR3 DNA reads as TGCGCCAGCAGCCTGACGCGAGTCGGCAACAAGTTCGGTTCCTACGAGCAGTACTTC. Translated, it gives CASSLTRVGNKFGSYEQYF.

The chain is built from TRBV7-2 and TRBJ2-1; perhaps TRBD2 as D (6 bases). The germline V gene has CDR1 SGHTA and CDR2 FQGNSA. The CDR3 extends over 15 amino acids. The V and J ends lost 1 base and 7 bases respectively, with 14 bases between them. In nucleotides, the CDR3 is TGTGCCAGCAGCTTAGTATGGAGGGCTGCGAATGAGCAGTTCTTC. The encoded protein is CASSLVWRAANEQFF.

In this sample, this clonotype turned up a few times. In DNA form, the CDR3 reads TGTGCCAGCAGCTCTGTAGCGGGGGGGACTAGCACAGATACGCAGTATTTT. Translation: CASSSVAGGTSTDTQYF. V and J are TRBV7-2 and TRBJ2-3, with TRBD2 identical over 11 bases. Germline assignment: CDR1 SGHTA and CDR2 FQGNSA. There are 17 residues in the CDR3. The V segment lost 4 bases and the J segment 0 bases; nucleotides outside the gene matches: 6.

The chain recombines TRBV29-1 with TRBJ2-2; 11 bases line up with TRBD2. The CDR3 has 16 residues. Looked up from germline, CDR1 is SQVTM and CDR2 is ANQGSEA. The V segment lost 6 bases and the J segment 2 bases; nucleotides outside the gene matches: 8. CDR3 sequence reads: CSVVTSGGPNTGELFF. The CDR3 region has the DNA TGCAGCGTCGTAACTAGCGGGGGACCTAACACCGGGGAGCTGTTTTTT.

This clonotype was counted between two and nine times. The chain is built from TRBV12-3 or TRBV12-4 and TRBJ1-6, with TRBD1 identical over 7 bases. This CDR3 has 16 amino acids. J was trimmed by 0 bases and V by 1 base; bases with no gene match: 0. CDR3 residues: CASSLDRGSYNSPLHF. The CDR3 nucleotides read TGTGCCAGCAGTTTAGACAGGGGCTCCTATAATTCACCCCTCCACTTT.